A single T cell receptor (beta chain) is shown here with its context. Its antigen is still unknown. The record originates from a study of Ad26.COV2.S vaccination and SARS-CoV-2 variants. Turning to the study itself: The vaccine Ad26.COV2.S was put into the muscle once, or twice with 56 days between. General study results and limits: Researchers cautioned that TCR breadth and depth analyses may have underestimated total T cell responses. Breadth of non-spike TCRs did not differ between vaccinees and placebo recipients.

The table came from immunoSEQ multiplex PCR; TCRdb's copy has only in-frame clones and leaves some out. The table records around 250,000 clones, around 90% of them present only once. Treatment of the sample: approximately 18 received Ad26.COV2.S at low or high dose, single or two shots; 5 received placebo; per-sample allocation not given. Samples were taken on day 63 after the first vaccine or placebo injection. Donation was by an adult aged 18-55 years who was in Boston. The sample was peripheral blood, taken in a trial of Ad26.COV2.S vaccine versus placebo. This clonotype was obtained from a person between 18 and 65 years old who received the Ad26.COV2.S COVID-19 vaccine or a placebo.

CDR3 nucleotides: TGCGCCAGCAGCCAAGATCGAGGGTCTAGAAGAATGAACACTGAAGCTTTCTTT. Its protein is CASSQDRGSRRMNTEAFF. The chain combines TRBV4-1 with TRBJ1-1, with D hard to call. The CDR3 runs 18 residues. V lost 0 bases to trimming and J lost 0 bases, with 17 bases between them. Germline CDR1 is MGHRA and CDR2 is YSYEKL.